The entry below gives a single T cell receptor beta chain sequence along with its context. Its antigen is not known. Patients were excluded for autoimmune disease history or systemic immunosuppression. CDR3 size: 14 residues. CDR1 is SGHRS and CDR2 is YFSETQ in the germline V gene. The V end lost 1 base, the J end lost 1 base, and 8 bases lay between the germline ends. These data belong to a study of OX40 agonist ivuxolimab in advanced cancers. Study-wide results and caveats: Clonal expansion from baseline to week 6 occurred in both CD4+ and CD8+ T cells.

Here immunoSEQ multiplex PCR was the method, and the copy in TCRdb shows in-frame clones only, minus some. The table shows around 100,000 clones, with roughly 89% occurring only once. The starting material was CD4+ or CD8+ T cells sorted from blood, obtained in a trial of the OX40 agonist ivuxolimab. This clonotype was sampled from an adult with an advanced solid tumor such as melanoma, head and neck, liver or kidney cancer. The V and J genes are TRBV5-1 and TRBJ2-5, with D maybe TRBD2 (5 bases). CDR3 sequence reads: CASSLFRGQETQYF. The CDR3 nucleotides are TGCGCCAGCAGCTTGTTTCGGGGCCAAGAGACCCAGTACTTC.